This is a list of T cell receptor beta chains from one sample in a study of T cells in Graves' hyperthyroidism and ophthalmopathy. From the multiplex PCR reads, TCRdb called clonotypes with MiXCR, one entry per CDR3 protein. The table records under 350,000 distinct CDR3 sequences, about 15% of them present only once. Specimen: blood. All receptors come from a woman aged 55-69 years with Graves' ophthalmopathy. Both conserved end residues are part of each CDR3. Each record gives: J gene, clone size, V gene, D gene, CDR3 DNA, CDR3 protein. A D gene is named only where the DNA matches it firmly. The listing skips clone size in some rows; elsewhere it reads once, few, many or a size class.

j_gene: TRBJ1-4
abundance: many
v_gene: TRBV28
d_gene: TRBD1
CDR3nt: TGTGCCAGCAGCGGGACAGGGATGGCTGAAAAACTGTTTTTT
CDR3aa: CASSGTGMAEKLFF

j_gene: TRBJ2-3
abundance: many
v_gene: TRBV6-6
d_gene: .
CDR3nt: TGTGCCAGCAGTTACTCGAGCTTCAGCATTCCAGATACGCAGTATTTT
CDR3aa: CASSYSSFSIPDTQYF

j_gene: TRBJ1-2
abundance: few
v_gene: TRBV10-3
d_gene: TRBD1
CDR3nt: TGTGCCATCAAAAGGACAGGGGGGTACACCTTC
CDR3aa: CAIKRTGGYTF

j_gene: TRBJ1-1
abundance: .
v_gene: TRBV28
d_gene: .
CDR3nt: TGTGCCAGCAGTCCCCGGCTTTGGGGAGCTGAAGCTTTCTTT
CDR3aa: CASSPRLWGAEAFF

j_gene: TRBJ1-5
abundance: many
v_gene: TRBV6-1
d_gene: TRBD1
CDR3nt: TGTGCCAGCAGTCCCACAGGGACAGGGGAGGTTCAGCCCCAGCATTTT
CDR3aa: CASSPTGTGEVQPQHF

j_gene: TRBJ1-2
abundance: many
v_gene: TRBV6-6
d_gene: .
CDR3nt: TGTGCCAGCAGTTACGTGCCGGAGATCTATGGCTACACCTTC
CDR3aa: CASSYVPEIYGYTF

j_gene: TRBJ1-4
abundance: once
v_gene: TRBV4-1
d_gene: .
CDR3nt: TGCGCCAGCAGCCATTCCAGGACTGGAGGTGAAAAACTGTTTTTT
CDR3aa: CASSHSRTGGEKLFF

j_gene: TRBJ1-2
abundance: few
v_gene: TRBV6-2/TRBV6-3
d_gene: .
CDR3nt: TGTGCCAGCAGTTACTCGTTCAACCGGGAGAATGGCTACACCTTC
CDR3aa: CASSYSFNRENGYTF

j_gene: TRBJ2-5
abundance: many
v_gene: TRBV12-3/TRBV12-4
d_gene: TRBD2
CDR3nt: TGTGCCAGCAGTTTGGGAGGGATGTTGGGAGAGACCCAGTACTTC
CDR3aa: CASSLGGMLGETQYF

j_gene: TRBJ2-2
abundance: few
v_gene: TRBV18
d_gene: TRBD1
CDR3nt: TGTGCCAGCTCCCCGGGACAGGCGAACACCGGGGAGCTGTTTTTT
CDR3aa: CASSPGQANTGELFF

j_gene: TRBJ1-1
abundance: many
v_gene: TRBV12-3/TRBV12-4
d_gene: .
CDR3nt: TGTGCCAACAGTTTATCTCATGACAGGGAAGCTTTCTTT
CDR3aa: CANSLSHDREAFF

j_gene: TRBJ1-6
abundance: .
v_gene: TRBV3-1
d_gene: .
CDR3nt: TGTGCCAGCAGCCATCGTCCGGGGGTTAATTCACCCCTCCACTTT
CDR3aa: CASSHRPGVNSPLHF

j_gene: TRBJ2-7
abundance: many
v_gene: TRBV28
d_gene: .
CDR3nt: TGTGCCAGCAGTTTCTCCCTGGAGGGTCTGAGCTACGAGCAGTACTTC
CDR3aa: CASSFSLEGLSYEQYF

j_gene: TRBJ1-5
abundance: few
v_gene: TRBV28
d_gene: .
CDR3nt: TGTGCCAGCAGTTTATACCGCCAGCCCCAGCATTTT
CDR3aa: CASSLYRQPQHF

j_gene: TRBJ1-5
abundance: few
v_gene: TRBV19
d_gene: .
CDR3nt: TGTGCCAGTAGTATTGCGAGAGATCAGCCCCAGCATTTT
CDR3aa: CASSIARDQPQHF

j_gene: TRBJ2-3
abundance: few
v_gene: TRBV12-3/TRBV12-4
d_gene: .
CDR3nt: TGTGCCAGCAGTGATCCGGACGGAGCCACAGATACGCAGTATTTT
CDR3aa: CASSDPDGATDTQYF

j_gene: TRBJ2-2
abundance: once
v_gene: TRBV10-3
d_gene: TRBD1
CDR3nt: TGTGCCATCAGTGAATTCGGGACAGGGTCCACCGGGGAGCTGTTTTTT
CDR3aa: CAISEFGTGSTGELFF

j_gene: TRBJ2-7
abundance: few
v_gene: TRBV20-1
d_gene: TRBD1
CDR3nt: TGCAGTGCAGATACCCGGGACAGGGTAACCTACGAGCAGTACTTC
CDR3aa: CSADTRDRVTYEQYF

j_gene: TRBJ1-2
abundance: few
v_gene: TRBV19
d_gene: .
CDR3nt: TGTGCCAGTAGTTATGACAGAAACTATGGCTACACCTTC
CDR3aa: CASSYDRNYGYTF

j_gene: TRBJ2-5
abundance: .
v_gene: TRBV19
d_gene: .
CDR3nt: TGTGCCAGTAGTCCCTCACGTTTGGGAGAGACCCAGTACTTC
CDR3aa: CASSPSRLGETQYF

j_gene: TRBJ2-7
abundance: many
v_gene: TRBV5-6
d_gene: TRBD1
CDR3nt: TGTGCCAGCCGTCCGGACAGGGGGCTAGACGAGCAGTACTTC
CDR3aa: CASRPDRGLDEQYF

j_gene: TRBJ2-4
abundance: many
v_gene: TRBV12-3/TRBV12-4
d_gene: TRBD1
CDR3nt: TGTGCCAGCAGGCAGAAAGGGACAGAGGGGTTGGACTTGGCCAAAAACATTCAGTACTTC
CDR3aa: CASRQKGTEGLDLAKNIQYF

j_gene: TRBJ2-7
abundance: many
v_gene: TRBV20-1
d_gene: .
CDR3nt: TGCAGTGCCCAGGGGGCCAGGGGGACTACCGGGCAGTACTTC
CDR3aa: CSAQGARGTTGQYF

j_gene: TRBJ1-1
abundance: many
v_gene: TRBV15
d_gene: .
CDR3nt: TGTGCCACCAGCAGAGACCGAGGAGGGACTGAAGCTTTCTTT
CDR3aa: CATSRDRGGTEAFF

j_gene: TRBJ1-5
abundance: many
v_gene: TRBV6-2/TRBV6-3
d_gene: .
CDR3nt: TGTGCCAGCAGCCCAGGGAGCGTTCAGCCCCAGCATTTT
CDR3aa: CASSPGSVQPQHF

j_gene: TRBJ2-3
abundance: few
v_gene: TRBV12-3/TRBV12-4
d_gene: TRBD2
CDR3nt: TGTGCCAGCAGTGGACTAGCGGGGGAGATGACGGATACGCAGTATTTT
CDR3aa: CASSGLAGEMTDTQYF

j_gene: TRBJ2-5
abundance: .
v_gene: TRBV4-2
d_gene: .
CDR3nt: TGTGCCAGCAGCCAAAATATCCTCGGCCCAAAAGGGTACCAAGAGACCCAGTACTTC
CDR3aa: CASSQNILGPKGYQETQYF

j_gene: TRBJ2-7
abundance: many
v_gene: TRBV28
d_gene: TRBD2
CDR3nt: TGTGCCAGCAGTTCACCAAAGCGGGGGTACCCCTACGAGCAGTACTTC
CDR3aa: CASSSPKRGYPYEQYF

j_gene: TRBJ1-4
abundance: few
v_gene: TRBV29-1
d_gene: TRBD1
CDR3nt: TGCAGCGTTGACGGACAGGGGAATGAAAAACTGTTTTTT
CDR3aa: CSVDGQGNEKLFF